The rows below give T cell receptor beta chains drawn from one sample of a study of blood T cell repertoires in COVID-19. TCRdb's table, derived via immunoSEQ multiplex PCR, lists solely in-frame clones and lacks some. There are approximately 93,000 clones in the sample; around 89% occur only once, and around 0.47% lies in the top ten. The specimen was peripheral blood. The receptors were gathered from a man aged 55 to 70 with acute or convalescent COVID-19. Both conserved end residues are part of each CDR3.

V | CDR3
TRBV5-4 | CASRGQGIQETQYF
TRBV18 | CASSTAGTGSYEQYF
TRBV30 | CAWSVTGSNGYTF
TRBV27 | CASSLSPGFEKLFF
TRBV5-5 | CASSVNTRQPQHF
TRBV18 | CASSPGQADSGNTIYF
TRBV10-3 | CAISFGTSGSGETQYF
TRBV7-3 | CASSLNAGYSGELFF
TRBV6-1 | CASSETGQPYEQYF
TRBV6-5 | CASRRLAGVQETQYF
TRBV2 | CASSEDRANTGELFF
TRBV11-2 | CASSSRVGTGYTDTQYF
TRBV6-2/TRBV6-3 | CASSIRDRVNEQFF
TRBV11-2 | CASSLTGGPTSTDTQYF
TRBV9 | CASSVAGAGGNEQYF
TRBV4-2 | CASSPLAGAYNEQFF
TRBV27 | CASSPISNTEAFF
TRBV19 | CASSITGSGETQYF
TRBV18 | CASSPSASGYNEQFF
TRBV29-1 | CSVYLSGQANEKLFF
TRBV19 | CASSGLAANNEQFF
TRBV12-3/TRBV12-4 | CASSLQGAIAIYF
TRBV5-6 | CASSLLAGAFQETQYF
TRBV29-1 | CSNWGRGKLEQYF
TRBV9 | CASTRGGTGELFF
TRBV9 | CASSYMTGVNSPLHF
TRBV13 | CASSLERLGRGNQPQHF
TRBV10-3 | CAIGGSETQYF
TRBV3-1/TRBV3-2 | CASSRRTGIYEQYF
TRBV6-5 | CASTGSGNTIYF